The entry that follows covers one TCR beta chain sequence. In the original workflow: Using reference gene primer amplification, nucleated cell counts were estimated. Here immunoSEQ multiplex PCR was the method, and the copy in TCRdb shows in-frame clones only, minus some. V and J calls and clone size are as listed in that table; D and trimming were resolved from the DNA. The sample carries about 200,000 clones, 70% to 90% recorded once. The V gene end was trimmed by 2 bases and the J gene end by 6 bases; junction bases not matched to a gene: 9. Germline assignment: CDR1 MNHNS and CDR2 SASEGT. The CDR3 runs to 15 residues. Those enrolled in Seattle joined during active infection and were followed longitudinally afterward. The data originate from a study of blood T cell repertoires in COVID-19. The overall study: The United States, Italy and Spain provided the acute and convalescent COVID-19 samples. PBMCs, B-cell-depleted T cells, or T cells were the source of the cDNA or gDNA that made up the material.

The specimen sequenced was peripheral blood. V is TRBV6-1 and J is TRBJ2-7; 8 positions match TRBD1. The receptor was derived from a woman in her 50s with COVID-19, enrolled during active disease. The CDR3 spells CASSELSPGGGEQYF. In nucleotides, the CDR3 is TGTGCCAGCAGTGAACTCAGTCCAGGGGGCGGCGAGCAGTACTTC.